This TCR beta chain came from a study of T cell repertoires in cytomegalovirus infection. V trimming: 4 bases; J trimming: 6 bases; junction bases outside the gene matches: 10. CDR1 is SGHKS, CDR2 YYEKEE, per germline (reference sequence). The CDR3 loop spans 16 amino acids. TCRdb reprocessed the reads with MiXCR, giving one entry per CDR3 protein. The sample records approximately 990,000 distinct CDR3 sequences, 31% being singletons. Study results and caveats: Summed frequency of public TCR beta families distinguished CMV carriers with the relevant HLA.

On this clonotype itself: Its specificity is not known.

Source: cultured CD8+ T cells from PBMCs, taken from culture after CMV antigen stimulation. The gene calls are TRBV5-5 and TRBJ1-2; 12 bases fit TRBD1. The clonotype was recovered from a human donor in good health (CMV status not recorded). Some clones in this sample may be carry-over from other donors' samples. Here the CDR3 DNA reads TGTGCCAGCAGCCCAGGGACAGGGGGCCCCACGAATGGCTACACCTTC. As protein: CASSPGTGGPTNGYTF.